This is a list of T cell receptor beta chains from one sample in a study of cytomegalovirus exposure and HLA in healthy donors. Sequencing was performed with immunoSEQ multiplex PCR; in TCRdb, only in-frame clones are kept and a portion is missing. The table shows 180,000 or so clones, with 79% occurring only once. The sequencing sample was made of PBMCs. These receptors all come from a woman aged 45-59 years in good health and CMV-seronegative. The CDR3 runs from the conserved cysteine through the conserved F or W. D genes are given only for firm matches. Size is stated for part of the rows, as once, few or many counts, or as a class when the clone is expanded.

V gene,J gene,clone size,D gene,CDR3 protein,CDR3 DNA
TRBV6-5,TRBJ1-1,.,.,CASGPAWTEAFF,TGTGCCAGCGGGCCGGCGTGGACTGAAGCTTTCTTT
TRBV7-2,TRBJ2-3,.,.,CASRLITDTQYF,TGTGCCAGCAGACTGATCACAGATACGCAGTATTTT
TRBV19,TRBJ1-1,.,.,CASSITAVLNTEAFF,TGTGCCAGTAGTATTACGGCGGTATTGAACACTGAAGCTTTCTTT
TRBV2,TRBJ2-5,.,.,CASSEAASAVWETQYF,TGTGCCAGCAGTGAAGCTGCTAGCGCGGTGTGGGAGACCCAGTACTTC
TRBV27,TRBJ1-1,.,.,CASSSPAGTEAFF,TGTGCCAGCAGTTCCCCTGCCGGGACTGAAGCTTTCTTT
TRBV6-6,TRBJ2-2,.,TRBD1,CASSWPGQGASGELFF,TGTGCCAGCAGTTGGCCGGGACAGGGGGCCTCCGGGGAGCTGTTTTTT
TRBV7-2,TRBJ2-7,.,TRBD2,CASSLDGGLGAYEQYF,TGTGCCAGCAGCTTAGATGGGGGACTAGGGGCCTACGAGCAGTACTTC
TRBV6-1,TRBJ1-4,few,.,CASSETGKNEKLFF,TGTGCCAGCAGTGAAACGGGAAAGAATGAAAAACTGTTTTTT
TRBV4-3,TRBJ2-1,once,TRBD1,CASSQDRDSEGYNEQFF,TGCGCCAGCAGCCAAGATAGGGACAGCGAGGGGTACAATGAGCAGTTCTTC
TRBV7-2,TRBJ2-2,.,TRBD2,CASSPRLAGSTGELFF,TGTGCCAGCAGCCCTCGACTAGCGGGCAGCACCGGGGAGCTGTTTTTT
TRBV19,TRBJ2-1,.,.,CASRRQGGPYNEQFF,TGTGCCAGTCGCCGACAGGGAGGCCCCTACAATGAGCAGTTCTTC
TRBV30,TRBJ2-2,.,TRBD2,CAWSVSRGLHTGELFF,TGTGCCTGGAGTGTATCTAGGGGACTACACACCGGGGAGCTGTTTTTT
TRBV5-6,TRBJ1-5,.,TRBD1,CASSLGAGTAFNQPQHF,TGTGCCAGCAGCTTGGGGGCCGGGACAGCGTTTAATCAGCCCCAGCATTTT
TRBV21-1,TRBJ1-5,.,.,CASSRGTGEQPQHF,TGTGCCAGCAGCAGGGGGACAGGGGAGCAGCCCCAGCATTTT
TRBV9,TRBJ2-7,.,TRBD1,CASSVGTGGNYEQYF,TGTGCCAGCAGCGTAGGGACAGGTGGAAACTACGAGCAGTACTTC
TRBV7-8,TRBJ1-2,.,.,CASSFRGDAGYTF,TGTGCCAGCAGCTTTCGCGGGGACGCTGGCTACACCTTC
TRBV6-6,TRBJ1-2,.,TRBD1,CACADRGWGYTF,TGTGCCTGCGCAGACAGGGGTTGGGGCTACACCTTC
TRBV29-1,TRBJ2-1,.,.,CSVYDRMSYNEQFF,TGCAGCGTGTACGACAGAATGTCCTACAATGAGCAGTTCTTC
TRBV11-2,TRBJ2-7,.,.,CASSSGLEQYF,TGTGCCAGCAGCTCAGGACTCGAGCAGTACTTC
TRBV5-1,TRBJ1-6,.,.,CASSEGLQASPLHF,TGCGCCAGCAGCGAGGGTCTACAAGCATCACCCCTCCACTTT
TRBV4-1,TRBJ2-1,.,TRBD1,CASSQEQGYNEQFF,TGCGCCAGCAGCCAAGAACAGGGGTACAATGAGCAGTTCTTC
TRBV29-1,TRBJ2-3,.,.,CSVVVDGTDTQYF,TGCAGCGTTGTTGTAGATGGCACAGATACGCAGTATTTT
TRBV18,TRBJ2-7,.,TRBD2,CASSPLAGGSYEQYF,TGTGCCAGCTCGCCGCTAGCGGGAGGCTCCTACGAGCAGTACTTC
TRBV21-1,TRBJ2-3,.,.,CASSKDQEGGIYTDTQYF,TGTGCCAGCAGCAAAGACCAGGAAGGAGGGATATATACAGATACGCAGTATTTT
TRBV25-1,TRBJ2-1,.,.,CASSDFNDEQFF,TGTGCCAGCAGTGATTTTAATGATGAGCAGTTCTTC
TRBV11-3,TRBJ2-7,.,TRBD2,CASSLSGGSSYEQYF,TGTGCCAGCAGCCTAAGCGGGGGGAGCTCCTACGAGCAGTACTTC
TRBV4-1,TRBJ2-7,once,TRBD1,CASSQAPDRVTYEQYF,TGCGCCAGCAGCCAAGCTCCCGACAGGGTCACCTACGAGCAGTACTTC
TRBV7-9,TRBJ1-2,.,.,CASSFSQGGGGYTF,TGTGCCAGCAGCTTCAGTCAGGGAGGGGGTGGCTACACCTTC
TRBV4-3,TRBJ2-3,.,.,CASSQEGGPPKDTQYF,TGCGCCAGCAGCCAAGAAGGAGGGCCCCCTAAAGATACGCAGTATTTT
TRBV11-3,TRBJ2-1,.,.,CASSLDGEGLYNEQFF,TGTGCCAGCAGCTTAGATGGTGAGGGACTCTACAATGAGCAGTTCTTC
TRBV4-3,TRBJ1-4,.,TRBD1,CASSRARDRVTNEKLFF,TGCGCCAGCAGCCGCGCCAGGGACAGGGTTACTAATGAAAAACTGTTTTTT
TRBV5-1,TRBJ1-2,.,.,CASSPRQSANYGYTF,TGCGCCAGCAGCCCCCGCCAGTCAGCTAACTATGGCTACACCTTC
TRBV7-9,TRBJ1-2,once,.,CSSSPRHEVYGYTF,TGTTCCAGCAGCCCGCGGCATGAGGTTTATGGCTACACCTTC
TRBV29-1,TRBJ1-1,.,.,CSGGGNTEAFF,TGCAGCGGCGGAGGGAACACTGAAGCTTTCTTT
TRBV19,TRBJ2-7,.,TRBD2,CASSRRGTASSGGTYEQYF,TGTGCCAGTAGCCGCCGCGGGACAGCATCTAGCGGGGGTACCTACGAGCAGTACTTC